The clone carrying this T cell receptor (beta chain) was counted only a few times. These data are taken from a study of blood T cell repertoires in COVID-19. For the study at large: COVID-19 samples from acute and convalescent phases originated in the United States, Italy and Spain. Sample material is recorded as cDNA or gDNA derived from T cells, B-cell-depleted T cells, or PBMCs.

Clinical history as reported by participants underpinned cohort assignment. Sequencing was performed with immunoSEQ multiplex PCR; in TCRdb, only in-frame clones are kept and a portion is missing. Altogether 200,000 to 250,000 clones are present, 75% to 90% being singletons, with the ten largest covering about 3.5%. V shed 6 bases, J shed 6 bases, and the junction held 8 bases outside the gene matches. Germline CDR1 reads MNHEY; CDR2 reads SVGAGI. The CDR3 contains 14 residues. The TCR originated in a young woman in a cohort exposed to, infected with or recovered from COVID-19 (not recorded which). This chain connects TRBV6-5 to TRBJ1-5; TRBD1 matches 7 bases. The sequenced sample consisted of PBMCs or T cells enriched from blood (not recorded which). The CDR3 DNA follows: TGTGCCAGCAGCATCGGGACAGCTCCTCAGCCCCAGCATTTT. It codes for CASSIGTAPQPQHF.